A single sample is the source of the 28 T cell receptor beta chains below, sequenced in a study of blood T cell repertoires in COVID-19. The repertoire was sequenced with immunoSEQ multiplex PCR; TCRdb's copy has only in-frame clones and lacks some. The sample includes about 290,000 clones, around 81% of them seen just once. Sequencing input: peripheral blood. These receptors were obtained from a woman aged 50 to 65 with active or convalescent COVID-19.

This clone showed up just once. Other DNA variants within this sample encode the same CDR3. The chain carries TRBV28 and TRBJ2-7, with a possible D match to TRBD1 (6 bases). This CDR3 region has 13 residues. The germline V gene has CDR1 MDHEN and CDR2 SYDVKM. Trimming left V 5 bases short and J 1 base short, with 9 bases between. The CDR3 nucleotides are TGTGCCAGCAGTCCGGGACAATCCTACGAGCAGTACTTC. Amino acids: CASSPGQSYEQYF.

This chain links TRBV18 with TRBJ1-2; D perhaps matches TRBD1 (5 bases). This CDR3 has 14 amino acids. The ends were cut back, 0 bases at V and 2 bases at J, with 7 bases in the middle. Germline assignment: CDR1 KGHSH and CDR2 LQKENI. The CDR3 sequence is CASSPPPGNYGYTF. Here the CDR3 DNA reads TGTGCCAGCTCACCACCTCCAGGGAACTATGGCTACACCTTC.

V gene TRBV18 combines with J gene TRBJ2-1, with D perhaps matching TRBD2 (6 bases). This CDR3 is 13 amino acids long. Germline V lookup: CDR1 KGHSH, CDR2 LQKENI. V dropped 3 bases and J dropped 9 bases, with 12 bases sitting between them. CDR3 loop: CASSPAEGGEQFF. In nucleotides, the CDR3 is TGTGCCAGCTCACCGGCCGAGGGAGGTGAGCAGTTCTTC.

The CDR3 spells CASSSSGSPLSYNEQFF. Here the CDR3 DNA reads TGTGCCAGTAGTAGTAGCGGGAGCCCCTTATCCTACAATGAGCAGTTCTTC. The chain links TRBV19 to TRBJ2-1, with 9 bases fitting TRBD2. This CDR3 comprises 17 residues. Trimming removed 4 bases from V and 1 base from J; junction bases left unmatched: 8. The germline CDR1 and CDR2 sequences are LNHDA and SQIVND (reference sequence).

On this clone itself: The sample carries other DNA sequences with the same CDR3. The chain couples TRBV29-1 to TRBJ1-2; the D gene is possibly TRBD1 (5 bases). V was clipped by 4 bases and J by 0 bases, with 9 bases between them. The germline V gene encodes CDR1 SQVTM and CDR2 ANQGSEA. The CDR3 sequence is 13 residues long. The CDR3 sequence: CSVGGRANYGYTF. CDR3 nucleotide sequence: TGCAGCGTTGGGGGGAGGGCTAACTATGGCTACACCTTC. Complete variable domain (other parts from reference TRBV29-1 and TRBJ1-2): SAVISQKPSRDICQRGTSLTIQCQVDSQVTMMFWYRQQPGQSLTLIATANQGSEATYESGFVIDKFPISRPNLTFSTLTVSNMSPEDSSIYLCSVGGRANYGYTFGSGTRLTVV.

This clone was counted only a few times. V is TRBV27 and J is TRBJ1-6; 8 bases fit TRBD1. Germline assignment: CDR1 MNHEY and CDR2 SMNVEV (reference sequence). The CDR3 is made up of 15 amino acids. V lost 4 bases and J lost 9; bases outside the gene matches: 8. The CDR3 DNA follows: TGTGCCAGCAGTTCGGCACGACAGGGGATTTCACCCCTCCACTTT. It is translated as CASSSARQGISPLHF.

This chain uses TRBV7-2 with TRBJ1-1, with D uncertain. The CDR3 covers 14 residues. Between the trimmed V and J ends, which lost 4 bases and 1 base, there was a span of 10 bases. The germline gives CDR1 SGHTA, CDR2 FQGNSA. As DNA, the CDR3 is TGTGCCAGCAGCTCCTACCGACAGAACACTGAAGCTTTCTTT. Amino acid sequence: CASSSYRQNTEAFF.

This rearrangement joins TRBV6-5 to TRBJ2-7, with a weak D call TRBD1 (6 bases). Germline V lookup: CDR1 MNHEY, CDR2 SVGAGI. The CDR3 has 16 amino acids. V was pared by 0 bases and J by 2 bases, with 14 bases between. Written as DNA, the CDR3 is TGTGCCAGCAGTTACTCGACCCAGGGGATCACCTACGAGCAGTACTTC. Its protein is CASSYSTQGITYEQYF.

In this sample, this clone turned up once. The chain carries TRBV18 and TRBJ2-7; 8 bases fit TRBD2. The trim removed 2 bases at V and 2 bases at J, leaving 14 bases unmatched. This CDR3 comprises 18 residues. Germline loops: CDR1 KGHSH, CDR2 LQKENI. The CDR3 sequence: CASSPILAGGSNPYEQYF. In DNA form, the CDR3 reads TGTGCCAGCTCACCAATTTTGGCGGGAGGTTCAAATCCCTACGAGCAGTACTTC.

This clone has only one observation. This may be a read error: a much more frequent sequence differs by one nucleotide. DNA for the CDR3: TGTGCCAGCAGTGACAGGGGTCAGCCCCAGCATTTT. Residues: CASSDRGQPQHF. The rearrangement links TRBV6-1 to TRBJ1-5, with D tentatively TRBD1 (6 bases). V gave up 3 bases and J gave up 6 bases, with 6 bases separating them. Germline assignment: CDR1 MNHNS and CDR2 SASEGT. There are 12 residues in the CDR3.

The genes are TRBV5-3 and TRBJ2-2; tentative D call: TRBD1 (5 bases). TRBV5-3 qualifies as an ORF whose function is uncertain. The CDR3 covers 17 residues. The V gene lost 0 bases and the J gene lost 1 base, with 13 bases spanning the gap. DNA for the CDR3: TGTGCCAGAAGCTTGGTGTTAAACGACAGGAACACCGGGGAGCTGTTTTTT. It specifies CARSLVLNDRNTGELFF.

The chain combines TRBV30 with TRBJ1-5; a weak D match, TRBD1 (5 bases). With 2 bases removed from V and 3 bases from J, the gap between germline ends came to 8 bases. The CDR3 spans 13 residues. Germline lookup yields CDR1 GTSNPN and CDR2 SVGIG (reference sequence). The CDR3: CAWSSRVNQPQHF. In DNA form, the CDR3 reads TGTGCCTGGAGTAGCAGGGTCAATCAGCCCCAGCATTTT.

This clone was recorded once. The gene calls are TRBV29-1 and TRBJ2-4; no clear D gene. The CDR3 consists of 15 residues. Germline values: CDR1 SQVTM, CDR2 ANQGSEA. The V end lost 4 bases, the J end lost 0 bases, and 13 bases lay between the germline ends. CDR3 DNA sequence: TGCAGCGTTGTTGGTCAAGTACTAGCCAAAAACATTCAGTACTTC. It yields the protein CSVVGQVLAKNIQYF.

As regards this clone: Additional DNA sequences in this sample encode the identical CDR3. The chain employs TRBV7-9 and TRBJ1-1, with D maybe TRBD1 (6 bases). This CDR3 is built from 14 residues. Germline CDR1 reads SEHNR; CDR2 reads FQNEAQ (reference sequence). V was shortened by 1 base and J by 1 base, with 7 bases between the two germline ends. This chain's CDR3 is CASSLGGQNTEAFF. The CDR3 nucleotides read TGTGCCAGCAGCTTAGGGGGACAGAACACTGAAGCTTTCTTT. Variable domain in full (rest from reference TRBV7-9 and TRBJ1-1): DTGVSQNPRHKITKRGQNVTFRCDPISEHNRLYWYRQTLGQGPEFLTYFQNEAQLEKSRLLSDRFSAERPKGSFSTLEIQRTEQGDSAMYLCASSLGGQNTEAFFGQGTRLTVV.

V gene TRBV2 combines with J gene TRBJ1-3; no reliable D call. V lost 7 bases and J lost 9, with 19 bases in between. CDR1 is SNHLY, CDR2 FYNNEI, per germline. The CDR3 runs 14 residues. CDR3 bases: TGTGCCAGCACCGGCGGAAACTCGGTGGCCACCATATATTTT. This translates into CASTGGNSVATIYF.

The genes are TRBV6-1 and TRBJ2-7; 12 nucleotides align to TRBD2. The CDR3 loop spans 17 amino acids. With 1 base clipped from V and 4 bases from J, the junction kept 8 bases outside the gene matches. CDR1 and CDR2 from the germline V gene are MNHNS and SASEGT. CDR3 DNA: TGTGCCAGCAGTGAAGACCCCCGGCTAGCGGGAGGGTACGAGCAGTACTTC. Translated: CASSEDPRLAGGYEQYF.

This chain joins TRBV2 and TRBJ2-3, with TRBD2 matching over 7 bases. Trimming removed 7 bases from V and 2 bases from J; junction bases left unmatched: 6. CDR1 is SNHLY, CDR2 FYNNEI, per germline. This CDR3 is built from 14 residues. CDR3 region: CASKNRDYTDTQYF. The CDR3 nucleotides are TGTGCCAGCAAAAACCGGGACTACACAGATACGCAGTATTTT.

This chain connects TRBV27 to TRBJ2-5; D is unresolved. V was pared by 4 bases and J by 5 bases, with 8 bases between. CDR1 is MNHEY and CDR2 is SMNVEV in the germline V gene (reference sequence). This CDR3 spans 12 amino acids. CDR3 sequence: CASSSPRETQYF. The CDR3, as DNA: TGTGCCAGCAGTTCCCCGAGGGAGACCCAGTACTTC.

The rearrangement uses TRBV9 and TRBJ2-1, with 13 bases that match TRBD2. The trim removed 3 bases at V and 9 bases at J, leaving 6 bases unmatched. Germline CDR1 SGDLS, CDR2 YYNGEE. The CDR3 is 15 amino acids. The CDR3 sequence is CASSGMGLAGTEQFF. CDR3 DNA sequence: TGTGCCAGCAGCGGCATGGGACTAGCGGGAACTGAGCAGTTCTTC. Looking up the rest from reference TRBV9 and TRBJ2-1 gives the full variable domain: DSGVTQTPKHLITATGQRVTLRCSPRSGDLSVYWYQQSLDQGLQFLIQYYNGEERAKGNILERFSAQQFPDLHSELNLSSLELGDSALYFCASSGMGLAGTEQFFGPGTRLTVL.

The chain recombines TRBV5-1 with TRBJ1-1, with D possibly TRBD1 on 6 matching bases. Germline CDR1 SGHRS, CDR2 YFSETQ. The V end was cut by 0 bases, the J end by 2 bases, with 14 bases between. The CDR3 has 16 residues. The CDR3 here is CASSLGNTGFNTEAFF. The CDR3 DNA sequence: TGCGCCAGCAGCTTGGGAAACACAGGGTTTAACACTGAAGCTTTCTTT.

The chain joins TRBV10-3 to TRBJ1-2; D gene unclear. The CDR3 extends over 13 amino acids. CDR1 and CDR2 (germline): ENHRY, SYGVKD. The ends were cut back, 4 bases at V and 2 bases at J, with 8 bases in the middle. The CDR3 coding sequence is TGTGCCATCAGTGTCTGGGAGAACTATGGCTACACCTTC. Its translation is CAISVWENYGYTF.

This clone was seen only a few times. The chain is built from TRBV9 and TRBJ2-5, with D perhaps matching TRBD2 (5 bases). Germline CDR1 and CDR2: SGDLS and YYNGEE. The V gene lost 2 bases and the J gene lost 1 base, with 9 bases spanning the gap. The CDR3 totals 14 residues. CDR3 coding DNA: TGTGCCAGCAGCGTTTCCGGGATCCAAGAGACCCAGTACTTC. Its protein product is CASSVSGIQETQYF.

The chain has TRBV28 and TRBJ2-4; 11 positions agree with TRBD1. V lost 3 bases to trimming and J lost 6 bases; unmatched junction nucleotides: 7. CDR1 MDHEN and CDR2 SYDVKM come from the germline V gene. The CDR3 is 16 amino acids. The DNA for the CDR3 is TGTGCCAGCAGTTTGGGAGGACAGGGGGCTAGAAACATTCAGTACTTC. As protein: CASSLGGQGARNIQYF.

This clone appeared a few times. The rearrangement links TRBV19 to TRBJ2-5, with TRBD2 identical over 13 bases. Germline assignment: CDR1 LNHDA and CDR2 SQIVND (reference sequence). V shed 2 bases, J shed 10 bases, and the junction held 13 bases outside the gene matches. The length of the CDR3 is 17 residues. The CDR3 sequence is CASSIPGTSGARGDQYF. CDR3 coding DNA: TGTGCCAGTAGTATACCCGGGACTAGCGGGGCCCGCGGGGACCAGTACTTC.

The gene calls are TRBV7-3 and TRBJ1-2; TRBD1 aligns across 7 bases. This CDR3 is 14 amino acids long. The V gene end was trimmed by 2 bases and the J gene end by 4 bases; junction bases not matched to a gene: 4. Germline CDR1 is SGHTA and CDR2 is FQGTGA. CDR3 residues: CASSLSPGGYGYTF. In DNA, the CDR3 is TGTGCCAGCAGCTTATCCCCAGGGGGCTATGGCTACACCTTC.

This chain connects TRBV5-5 to TRBJ1-6; D not resolved. This CDR3 region has 14 residues. V was cut by 1 base and J by 11 bases, with 13 bases left in between. Germline assignment: CDR1 SGHKS and CDR2 YYEKEE (reference sequence). The CDR3 region is CASSLSLNRTPLHF. The CDR3 DNA sequence: TGTGCCAGCAGCTTGTCCCTGAACAGAACACCCCTCCACTTT.

This clone showed up just a few times. The chain recombines TRBV19 with TRBJ2-3, with D hard to call. V lost 0 bases to trimming and J lost 4 bases, with 5 bases between them. In germline, CDR1 is LNHDA, CDR2 SQIVND (reference sequence). The CDR3 is 13 amino acids. The CDR3 DNA is TGTGCCAGTAGTATAGATCAGTCAGATACGCAGTATTTT. Encoded protein: CASSIDQSDTQYF.

This clone occurred once. This chain connects TRBV19 to TRBJ1-1, with D hard to call. Looked up from germline, CDR1 is LNHDA and CDR2 is SQIVND (reference sequence). The V and J ends lost 4 bases and 1 base respectively, with 7 bases between them. This CDR3 spans 13 amino acids. The CDR3 coding sequence is TGTGCCAGTAGTAAGTCCGGGAACACTGAAGCTTTCTTT. This encodes CASSKSGNTEAFF.